This T cell receptor beta chain was captured in a study of CD8+ T cells in alopecia areata. It was cDNA, reverse transcribed from extracted RNA, that served as the sequencing template. Clones were sequenced by immunoSEQ multiplex PCR, and TCRdb holds only the in-frame ones, with some missing. Of more than 150,000 clones listed, 40% to 55% are singletons. Treatment defined: oral pan-JAK inhibitor, 5-10 mg twice daily. The length of the CDR3 is 15 residues. The germline V gene encodes CDR1 SGHAT and CDR2 FQNNGV. V lost 3 bases, J lost 4 bases, and 13 bases lay in between. The genes are TRBV11-2 and TRBJ2-1, with TRBD1 as a possible D gene (7 bases). The sequencing used CD8+ T cells sorted from blood, collected around week 54, from a patient treated with tofacitinib. The clonotype comes from a human donor with alopecia areata. The CDR3 DNA reads TGTGCCAGCAGCTTCAGGGGGGTTACATACAATGAGCAGTTCTTC. Its translation is CASSFRGVTYNEQFF.